This T cell receptor (beta chain) was profiled in a study of blood T cell repertoires in COVID-19. Methods used by the authors: Reference gene primer amplification gave estimated nucleated cell counts. Some clones are missing from TCRdb's copy, which holds only in-frame ones; the method was immunoSEQ multiplex PCR. V and J calls and clone size are those listed in that table; D and trimming were worked out from the DNA. This table has 200,000 to 250,000 clones, roughly four fifths appearing once. All enrollees were about 18 to 89 years old and from about 25 US areas. The sequenced sample consisted of PBMCs or T cells enriched from blood (not recorded which). The receptor was isolated from a man aged 35-49 years who had recovered from COVID-19.

For the CDR3, the DNA is TGCGCCAGCAGCGCGGGACAGGGTTACGAGCAGTACTTC. It specifies CASSAGQGYEQYF. This sequence joins TRBV4-1 and TRBJ2-7, with 9 bases that match TRBD1. Trimming took 5 bases from V and 4 from J; bases not matched to a gene: 3. Germline values: CDR1 MGHRA, CDR2 YSYEKL. The CDR3 extends over 13 amino acids.